The 7 T cell receptor beta chains below all came from one sample that was sequenced in a study of T cells in Graves' hyperthyroidism and ophthalmopathy. Amplification targeted TCR beta CDR3 regions from RNA transcripts. The HTBI primer set drove a first-round RT-PCR of the TCR CDR3. TCRdb recomputed calls from the multiplex PCR reads with MiXCR, one row per CDR3 protein. Of 490,000 or so distinct CDR3 sequences in the sample, roughly 16% are singletons; the top ten hold 25% to 30%. The sequenced sample was blood. The receptors originated from a woman in her 30s with Graves' ophthalmopathy.

In this sample, this clonotype turned up many times. The CDR3 is CSANMASGKSYEQYF. CDR3 DNA sequence: TGCAGTGCTAATATGGCTAGCGGGAAATCCTACGAGCAGTACTTC. This chain links TRBV20-1 with TRBJ2-7, with TRBD2 identical over 9 bases. V lost 4 bases and J lost 1; bases outside the gene matches: 8. The CDR3 extends over 15 amino acids. Germline V gene sequence: CDR1 DFQATT, CDR2 SNEGSKA (reference sequence).

CDR3 amino acids: CASSQGSSGAYEQYF. The CDR3 DNA sequence: TGCGCCAGCAGCCAAGGGTCTAGCGGTGCCTACGAGCAGTACTTC. V and J are TRBV4-1 and TRBJ2-7, with 7 bases aligning to TRBD2. Germline V gives CDR1 MGHRA, CDR2 YSYEKL. The CDR3 length is 15 residues. Germline trimming cut 1 base from V and 2 bases from J; bases unmatched to any gene: 5.

The J gene is TRBJ2-3, the V gene TRBV6-1; 14 bases line up with TRBD2. Germline V gives CDR1 MNHNS, CDR2 SASEGT. V shed 5 bases and J 4 bases; nucleotides not matched to a gene: 11. The CDR3 runs 18 residues. The CDR3 coding sequence is TGTGCCAGCAGTCATCCGGGACTAGCGGGAGACTTTCCAGATACGCAGTATTTT. It yields the protein CASSHPGLAGDFPDTQYF.

The sample holds many counts of this clonotype. The V call is TRBV28, the J call TRBJ1-5; 10 bases map to TRBD1. The CDR3 loop spans 13 amino acids. Trimming removed 6 bases from V and 5 bases from J; junction bases left unmatched: 1. From germline, CDR1 is MDHEN and CDR2 SYDVKM. Here the CDR3 reads CASSGQGDQPQHF. The CDR3, as DNA: TGTGCCAGCAGCGGACAGGGGGATCAGCCCCAGCATTTT.

This clonotype was recorded at least ten times. The rearrangement joins TRBV30 to TRBJ2-3; D not resolved. Germline V gene lookup returns CDR1 GTSNPN and CDR2 SVGIG (reference sequence). CDR3 length: 12 residues. Trimming pared 3 bases from V and 2 bases from J, leaving 6 bases between. CDR3 nucleotides: TGTGCCTGGAGGGAAAACACAGATACGCAGTATTTT. Translated, it gives CAWRENTDTQYF.

This clonotype was picked up many times. The gene calls are TRBV24-1 and TRBJ2-1, with D perhaps TRBD2 (7 bases). Trimming shortened V by 1 base and J by 6 bases, and 18 bases separated the two germline ends. In germline, CDR1 is KGHDR, CDR2 SFDVKD. This CDR3 contains 17 residues. CDR3 loop: CATSDFPRGARANEQFF. The CDR3 DNA sequence: TGTGCCACCAGTGATTTCCCTCGGGGGGCGCGGGCCAATGAGCAGTTCTTC.

To note about this clonotype: An end of the junction does not agree with germline; a read error may underlie this. CDR3 DNA sequence: TGTTCCAGCAGTTTGTGGACGGGGAGCACAGATACGCAGTATTTT. Its translation: CSSSLWTGSTDTQYF. V gene TRBV12-3 or TRBV12-4 combines with J gene TRBJ2-3; TRBD2 is a possible D gene (5 bases). The CDR3 is 15 residues long.